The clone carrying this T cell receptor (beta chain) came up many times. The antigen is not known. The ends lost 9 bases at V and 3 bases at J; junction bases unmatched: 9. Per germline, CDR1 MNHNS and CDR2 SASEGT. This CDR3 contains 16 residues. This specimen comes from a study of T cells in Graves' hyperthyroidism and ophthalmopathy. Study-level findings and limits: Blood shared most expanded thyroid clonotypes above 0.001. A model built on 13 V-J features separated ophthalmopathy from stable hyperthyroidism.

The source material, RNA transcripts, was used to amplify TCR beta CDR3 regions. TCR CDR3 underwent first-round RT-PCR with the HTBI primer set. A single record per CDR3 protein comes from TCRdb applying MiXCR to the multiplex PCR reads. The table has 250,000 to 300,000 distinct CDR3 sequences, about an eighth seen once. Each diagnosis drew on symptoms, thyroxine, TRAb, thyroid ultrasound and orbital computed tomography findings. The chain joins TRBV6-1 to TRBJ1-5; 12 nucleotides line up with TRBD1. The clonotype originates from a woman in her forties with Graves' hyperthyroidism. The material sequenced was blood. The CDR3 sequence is CASQTGTGGFNQPQHF. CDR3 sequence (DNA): TGTGCCAGTCAGACCGGGACAGGGGGCTTCAATCAGCCCCAGCATTTT.